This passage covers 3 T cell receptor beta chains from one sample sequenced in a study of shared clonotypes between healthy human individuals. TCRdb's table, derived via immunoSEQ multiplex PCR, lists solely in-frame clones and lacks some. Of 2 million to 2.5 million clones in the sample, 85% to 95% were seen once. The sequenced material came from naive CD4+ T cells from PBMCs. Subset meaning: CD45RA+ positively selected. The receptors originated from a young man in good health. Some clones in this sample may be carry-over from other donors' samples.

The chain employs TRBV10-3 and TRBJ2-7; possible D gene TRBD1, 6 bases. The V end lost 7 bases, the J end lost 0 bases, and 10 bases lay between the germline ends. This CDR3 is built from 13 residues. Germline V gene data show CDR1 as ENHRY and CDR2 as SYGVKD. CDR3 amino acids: CAINDRTSYEQYF. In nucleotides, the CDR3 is TGTGCCATCAATGACAGGACCTCCTACGAGCAGTACTTC.

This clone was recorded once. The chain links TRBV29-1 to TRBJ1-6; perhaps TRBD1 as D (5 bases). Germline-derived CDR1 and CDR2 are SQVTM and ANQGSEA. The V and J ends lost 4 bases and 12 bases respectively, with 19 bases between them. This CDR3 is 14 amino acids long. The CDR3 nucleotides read TGCAGCGTTGGTGGGACCGCCGAGGAAGGACCCCTCCACTTT. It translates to CSVGGTAEEGPLHF.

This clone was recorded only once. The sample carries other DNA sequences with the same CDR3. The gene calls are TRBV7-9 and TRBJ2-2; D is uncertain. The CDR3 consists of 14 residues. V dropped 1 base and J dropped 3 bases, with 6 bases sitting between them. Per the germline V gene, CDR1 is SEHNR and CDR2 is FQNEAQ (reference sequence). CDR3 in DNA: TGTGCCAGCAGCTTAGTTCTAGACACCGGGGAGCTGTTTTTT. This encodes CASSLVLDTGELFF.